The TCR beta chain under discussion was sequenced for a study of T-cell memory formation after mild COVID-19. Broader study findings: Shrinking CD4+ clones resided mostly in CM and EM, and CD8+ ones in EMRA.

This clonotype was counted between two and nine times. Antigen unknown. TCRdb called the 5' RACE reads again in MiXCR, with one record for every CDR3 protein. Here the sample spans just over 350,000 distinct CDR3 sequences, 14% being singletons. The sample taken for sequencing was PBMCs or a T cell subset sorted from them (not recorded which). This TCR came from a man aged 18-30 years who had mild COVID-19 (a few samples of this study predate the infection). Cell type and time point are not known.

CDR3 DNA sequence: TGTGCCAGCAGCCACGGTACCGAAGGAGTCGGCAGTTCACCCCTCCACTTT. Translated: CASSHGTEGVGSSPLHF. The V and J genes are TRBV3-1 and TRBJ1-6; D is unresolved. CDR1 and CDR2 (germline): LGHDT, YNNKEL (reference sequence). The V and J ends lost 3 bases and 9 bases respectively, with 21 bases between them. The CDR3 extends over 17 amino acids.